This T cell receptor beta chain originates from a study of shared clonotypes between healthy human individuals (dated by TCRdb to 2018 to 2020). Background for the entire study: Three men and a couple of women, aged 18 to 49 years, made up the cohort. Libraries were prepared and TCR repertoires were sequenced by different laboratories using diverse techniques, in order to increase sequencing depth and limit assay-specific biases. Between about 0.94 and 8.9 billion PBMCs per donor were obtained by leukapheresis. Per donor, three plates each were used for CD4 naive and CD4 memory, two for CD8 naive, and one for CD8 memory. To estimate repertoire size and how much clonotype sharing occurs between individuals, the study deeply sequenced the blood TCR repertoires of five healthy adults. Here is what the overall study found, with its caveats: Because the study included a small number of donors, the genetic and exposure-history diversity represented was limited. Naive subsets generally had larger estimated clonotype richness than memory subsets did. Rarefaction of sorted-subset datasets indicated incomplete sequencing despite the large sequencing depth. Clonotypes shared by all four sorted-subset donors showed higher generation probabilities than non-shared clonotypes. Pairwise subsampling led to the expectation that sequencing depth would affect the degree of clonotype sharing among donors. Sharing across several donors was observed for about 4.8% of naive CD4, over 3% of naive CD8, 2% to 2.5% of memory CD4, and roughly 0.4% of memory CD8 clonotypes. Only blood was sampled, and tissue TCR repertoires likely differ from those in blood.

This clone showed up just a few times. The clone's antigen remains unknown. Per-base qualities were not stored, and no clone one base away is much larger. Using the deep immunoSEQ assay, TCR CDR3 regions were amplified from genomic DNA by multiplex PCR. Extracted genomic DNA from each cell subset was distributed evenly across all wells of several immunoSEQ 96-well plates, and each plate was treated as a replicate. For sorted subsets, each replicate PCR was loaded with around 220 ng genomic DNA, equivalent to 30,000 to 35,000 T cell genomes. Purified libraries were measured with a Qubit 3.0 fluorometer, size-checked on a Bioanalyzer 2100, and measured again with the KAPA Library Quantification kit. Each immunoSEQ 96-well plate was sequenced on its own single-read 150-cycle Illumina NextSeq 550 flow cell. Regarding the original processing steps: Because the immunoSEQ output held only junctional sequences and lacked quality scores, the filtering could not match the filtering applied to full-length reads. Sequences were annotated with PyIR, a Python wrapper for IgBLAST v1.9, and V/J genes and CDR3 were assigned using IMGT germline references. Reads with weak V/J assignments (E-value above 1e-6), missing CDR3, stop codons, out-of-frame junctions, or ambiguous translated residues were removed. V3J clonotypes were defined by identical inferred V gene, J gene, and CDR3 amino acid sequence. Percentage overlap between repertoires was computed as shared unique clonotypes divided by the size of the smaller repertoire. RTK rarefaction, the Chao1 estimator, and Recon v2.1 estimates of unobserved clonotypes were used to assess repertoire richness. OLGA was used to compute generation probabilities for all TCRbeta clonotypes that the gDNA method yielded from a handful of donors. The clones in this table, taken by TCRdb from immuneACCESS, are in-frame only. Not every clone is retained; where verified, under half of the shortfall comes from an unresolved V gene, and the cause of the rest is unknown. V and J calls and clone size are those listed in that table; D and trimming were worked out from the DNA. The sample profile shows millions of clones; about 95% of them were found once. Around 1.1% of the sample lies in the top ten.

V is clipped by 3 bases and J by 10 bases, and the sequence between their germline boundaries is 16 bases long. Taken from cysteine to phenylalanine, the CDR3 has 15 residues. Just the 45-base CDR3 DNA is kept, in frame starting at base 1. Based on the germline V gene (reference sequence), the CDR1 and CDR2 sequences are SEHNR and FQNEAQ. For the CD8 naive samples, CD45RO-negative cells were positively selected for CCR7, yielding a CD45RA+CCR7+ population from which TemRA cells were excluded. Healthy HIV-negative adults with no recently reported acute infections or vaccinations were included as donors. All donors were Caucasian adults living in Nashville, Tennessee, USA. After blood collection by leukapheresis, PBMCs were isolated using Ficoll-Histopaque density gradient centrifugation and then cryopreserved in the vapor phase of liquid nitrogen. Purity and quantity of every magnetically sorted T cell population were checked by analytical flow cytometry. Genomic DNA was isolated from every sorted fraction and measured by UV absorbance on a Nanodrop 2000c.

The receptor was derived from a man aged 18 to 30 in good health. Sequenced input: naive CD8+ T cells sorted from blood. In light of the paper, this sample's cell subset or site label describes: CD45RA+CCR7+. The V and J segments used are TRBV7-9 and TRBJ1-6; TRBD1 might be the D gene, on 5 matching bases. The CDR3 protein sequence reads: CASSFDRDVGSPLHF. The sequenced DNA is TGTGCCAGCAGCTTTGACCGGGACGTGGGATCACCCCTCCACTTT.